These 4 T cell receptor beta chains were all obtained from the same sample, sequenced in a study of a mutant IDH1 vaccine in newly diagnosed glioma. Specified time point: week 5, during vaccination. What each vaccine dose contained was 300 ug of mutant IDH1 20-mer peptide, accompanied by topical imiquimod. Their specific antigens are unknown. Clones were read by immunoSEQ multiplex PCR, and TCRdb kept only the in-frame ones, dropping some. The table has under 70,000 clones, roughly four fifths seen once. The sequencing used PBMCs, collected from a glioma patient whose treatment included an IDH1 peptide vaccine. Receptors originate from a man aged 25-40 years with glioma.

The table lists this clone with a count of one. The chain recombines TRBV6-5 with TRBJ1-6, with 8 bases fitting TRBD1. The germline CDR1 and CDR2 sequences are MNHEY and SVGAGI. There are 13 residues in the CDR3. The V gene end was trimmed by 6 bases and the J gene end by 5 bases; junction bases not matched to a gene: 0. The CDR3 protein is CASRGQDNSPLHF. The CDR3 coding sequence is TGTGCCAGCAGGGGACAGGATAATTCACCCCTCCACTTT.

This clone came up a few times. The J gene is TRBJ1-1, the V gene TRBV19; D remains ambiguous. Germline CDR1 LNHDA, CDR2 SQIVND (reference sequence). Trimming left V 9 bases short and J 6 bases short, with 20 bases between. This CDR3 region has 14 residues. The CDR3 coding sequence is TGTGCCAGGGAACCCGGCGGGTTGGTTTCTGAAGCTTTCTTT. Its protein product is CAREPGGLVSEAFF.

The chain uses TRBV7-2 and TRBJ1-1, with a tentative D call TRBD1 (5 bases). The germline V and J ends were trimmed by 4 bases and 1 base, with 7 bases remaining between them. Germline V lookup: CDR1 SGHTA, CDR2 FQGNSA. There are 13 residues in the CDR3. For the CDR3, the DNA is TGTGCCAGCAGCTCAGGACAGAACACTGAAGCTTTCTTT. Its protein product is CASSSGQNTEAFF.

The rearrangement uses TRBV11-2 and TRBJ2-7; D is ambiguous. The CDR3 runs to 11 residues. Germline loops: CDR1 SGHAT, CDR2 FQNNGV. V was pared by 3 bases and J by 3 bases, with 3 bases between. CDR3 bases: TGTGCCAGCAGCTTGCACTACGAGCAGTACTTC. Protein product: CASSLHYEQYF.